These 2 T cell receptor beta chains were all obtained from the same sample, sequenced in a study of cytomegalovirus exposure and HLA in healthy donors (dated by TCRdb to about 2017). Receptor libraries were prepared by the immunoSEQ multiplex PCR assay. The multiplex PCR relied on a mix of 60 forward primers for TCR Vbeta segments and 13 reverse primers for TCR Jbeta segments. TCRdb re-hosts the immuneACCESS table, in-frame sequences only. Its copies lack some clones; in the studies checked, an unresolved V gene accounts for under half of them, and the cause for the rest is not known. The sample profile shows approximately 110,000 clones; more than 60% of them were found once. The ten biggest clones cover roughly 5% of the sample. What was sequenced was PBMCs. Receptors were obtained from a female donor in good health and CMV-seropositive.

This chain connects TRBV2 to TRBJ2-1; TRBD1 might be the D (5 bases). V was pared by 3 bases and J by 7 bases, with 13 bases between. The CDR3 is 14 residues long. Germline V gene sequence: CDR1 SNHLY, CDR2 FYNNEI. CDR3: CASSDGASSNEQFF. The CDR3 coding sequence is TGTGCCAGCAGTGATGGGGCTTCTTCTAATGAGCAGTTCTTC. Full variable domain (rest looked up from reference TRBV2 and TRBJ2-1): EPEVTQTPSHQVTQMGQEVILRCVPISNHLYFYWYRQILGQKVEFLVSFYNNEISEKSEIFDDQFSVERPDGSNFTLKIRSTKLEDSAMYFCASSDGASSNEQFFGPGTRLTVL.

The rearrangement joins TRBV19 to TRBJ1-2; the match to TRBD1 covers 8 bases. Germline CDR1 and CDR2: LNHDA and SQIVND (reference sequence). The CDR3 sequence is 14 residues long. Trimming removed 4 bases from V and 6 bases from J; junction bases left unmatched: 7. Here the CDR3 reads CASSRPGGANGYTF. DNA for the CDR3: TGTGCCAGTAGTAGGCCAGGGGGCGCGAATGGCTACACCTTC.